The 31 T cell receptor beta chains below come from one sample, sequenced in a study of early T cells in non-severe SARS-CoV-2 infection. In TCRdb, the 5' RACE reads were re-called with MiXCR into one record per CDR3 protein. The sample lists nearly 60,000 distinct CDR3 sequences, approximately 12% seen once, with about 9.7% in the top ten. Specimen: whole blood. All receptors come from an adult who was a healthcare worker with PCR-confirmed SARS-CoV-2 infection or an uninfected control (not recorded which).

This clonotype was detected a few times. The V and J genes are TRBV20-1 and TRBJ1-1; the D is unclear. Trimming removed 6 bases from V and 0 bases from J, with 11 bases in between. This CDR3 spans 13 amino acids. The germline V gene has CDR1 DFQATT and CDR2 SNEGSKA (reference sequence). As DNA, the CDR3 is TGCAGTGCCCGAGACGGGGTGAACACTGAAGCTTTCTTT. Its translation is CSARDGVNTEAFF.

This clonotype has more than one count but fewer than ten. CDR3 protein: CATRDGRNIPSYNSPLHF. Written as DNA, the CDR3 is TGTGCCACCAGAGACGGACGGAATATTCCCTCCTATAATTCACCCCTCCACTTT. The V gene is TRBV15, the J gene TRBJ1-6; D is ambiguous. Trimming pared 6 bases from V and 0 bases from J, leaving 18 bases between. Germline CDR1 is LNHNV and CDR2 is YYDKDF (reference sequence). The CDR3 runs 18 residues.

The sample holds a few counts of this clonotype. The chain is built from TRBV20-1 and TRBJ2-2; TRBD2 matches 9 bases. The trim removed 6 bases at V and 1 base at J, leaving 3 bases unmatched. The CDR3 covers 14 residues. Per germline, CDR1 DFQATT and CDR2 SNEGSKA (reference sequence). CDR3: CSAPSGVNTGELFF. CDR3 bases: TGCAGTGCCCCTAGCGGGGTGAACACCGGGGAGCTGTTTTTT.

This clonotype was seen only a few times. The chain carries TRBV29-1 and TRBJ2-1; no firm D call. The CDR3 is 13 residues long. Looked up from germline, CDR1 is SQVTM and CDR2 is ANQGSEA. V gave up 3 bases and J gave up 0 bases, with 6 bases separating them. DNA for the CDR3: TGCAGCGTTGACTGGGGCTCCTACAATGAGCAGTTCTTC. The encoded protein is CSVDWGSYNEQFF.

This clonotype showed up just a few times. The genes are TRBV4-2 and TRBJ1-2; 9 nucleotides agree with TRBD1. The CDR3 length is 15 residues. Germline V gene data show CDR1 as LGHNA and CDR2 as YNFKEQ. Trimming cost V 5 bases and J 3 bases; bases outside gene matches: 7. This CDR3 reads CASSGGDRAYYGYTF. In DNA, the CDR3 is TGTGCCAGCAGCGGGGGGGACAGGGCTTACTATGGCTACACCTTC.

This clonotype was observed a handful of times. The chain has TRBV6-4 and TRBJ2-7; possibly TRBD2 for D (6 bases). V was trimmed by 4 bases and J by 5 bases, leaving 12 bases between them. CDR1 MRHNA and CDR2 SNTAGT come from the germline V gene. The CDR3 contains 13 residues. CDR3 in amino acids: CASSVGGNDEQYF. The CDR3 region has the DNA TGTGCCAGCAGTGTAGGAGGGAACGACGAGCAGTACTTC.

This clonotype showed up many times. The chain combines TRBV29-1 with TRBJ2-1, with unresolved D. The CDR3 runs 13 residues. The ends were cut back, 3 bases at V and 4 bases at J, with 10 bases in the middle. CDR1 SQVTM and CDR2 ANQGSEA come from the germline V gene. The DNA of the CDR3 is TGCAGCGTTGAGAAGACTTCTTACAATGAGCAGTTCTTC. It codes for CSVEKTSYNEQFF.

The chain recombines TRBV2 with TRBJ1-6, with D perhaps matching TRBD1 (5 bases). The V and J ends lost 1 base and 0 bases respectively, with 10 bases between them. Germline CDR1 reads SNHLY; CDR2 reads FYNNEI. This CDR3 region has 17 residues. CDR3 nucleotides: TGTGCCAGCAGTGAAGTTAAGGGGAGCTCCTATAATTCACCCCTCCACTTT. Translation: CASSEVKGSSYNSPLHF.

There are a few counts of this clonotype. This chain uses TRBV11-3 with TRBJ2-1, with D possibly being TRBD1 (5 bases). This CDR3 is built from 14 residues. In germline, CDR1 is SGHNT, CDR2 YENEEA. The ends were cut back, 0 bases at V and 4 bases at J, with 7 bases in the middle. The CDR3 nucleotides read TGTGCCAGCAGCTTAGATCAGGGTTACAATGAGCAGTTCTTC. This encodes CASSLDQGYNEQFF.

V and J are TRBV29-1 and TRBJ2-1, with a weak D call TRBD2 (5 bases). The germline V gene has CDR1 SQVTM and CDR2 ANQGSEA. V lost 8 bases to trimming and J lost 12 bases, with 20 bases between them. CDR3 size: 12 residues. CDR3 amino acids: CSQPLGGGRQFF. CDR3 sequence (DNA): TGCAGCCAACCCCTAGGAGGAGGTCGGCAGTTCTTC.

This clonotype was seen many times. CDR3: CASSLGGSSAGYGYTF. CDR3 sequence (DNA): TGCGCCAGCAGCTTGGGGGGGTCCTCAGCCGGATATGGCTACACCTTC. The chain employs TRBV5-1 and TRBJ1-2, with D tentatively TRBD1 (5 bases). The CDR3 totals 16 residues. CDR1 and CDR2 (germline): SGHRS, YFSETQ. V lost 0 bases and J lost 5, with 17 bases in between.

There are many counts of this clonotype. The genes are TRBV28 and TRBJ2-3; TRBD1 matches at 7 bases. The CDR3 consists of 14 residues. Germline assignment: CDR1 MDHEN and CDR2 SYDVKM. Trimming removed 4 bases from V and 2 bases from J; junction bases left unmatched: 3. CDR3 bases: TGTGCCAGCAGTTCAGGGGGACCCACAGATACGCAGTATTTT. Translating gives CASSSGGPTDTQYF.

This clonotype was seen repeatedly, ten times or more. The CDR3 DNA follows: TGTGCCAGCCTCCTGGGGAGCTCCTACAATGAGCAGTTCTTC. Its protein product is CASLLGSSYNEQFF. V and J are TRBV6-1 and TRBJ2-1, with D possibly TRBD2 on 5 matching bases. The CDR3 is made up of 14 amino acids. V gave up 8 bases and J gave up 0 bases, with 11 bases separating them. CDR1 is MNHNS and CDR2 is SASEGT in the germline V gene.

Judged by abundance, this clonotype is medium-sized. The chain is built from TRBV29-1 and TRBJ2-1; 7 bases fit TRBD2. CDR1 is SQVTM, CDR2 ANQGSEA, per germline. Unmatched junction bases numbered 7, after V lost 6 bases and J lost 5 bases. The CDR3 runs 13 residues. The chain's CDR3 is CSVSGGTNNEQFF. DNA of the CDR3: TGCAGCGTCTCGGGAGGCACGAACAATGAGCAGTTCTTC.

This clonotype has ten or more counts. This chain connects TRBV11-2 to TRBJ1-2, with TRBD1 matching over 11 bases. After removal of 3 bases from V and 5 bases from J, the junction contained 2 bases not matched to a gene. This CDR3 comprises 14 residues. Germline lookup yields CDR1 SGHAT and CDR2 FQNNGV. The DNA for the CDR3 is TGTGCCAGCAGCTTCGGACAGGGGGCGTATGGCTACACCTTC. As protein: CASSFGQGAYGYTF. Complete variable domain (other parts from reference TRBV11-2 and TRBJ1-2): EAGVAQSPRYKIIEKRQSVAFWCNPISGHATLYWYQQILGQGPKLLIQFQNNGVVDDSQLPKDRFSAERLKGVDSTLKIQPAKLEDSAVYLCASSFGQGAYGYTFGSGTRLTVV.

As concerns this clonotype: This may arise from a read error, as a much more abundant clone is one base away. The chain recombines TRBV6-5 with TRBJ2-1, with a weak D call TRBD2 (5 bases). V lost 3 bases and J lost 6, with 15 bases in between. CDR1 is MNHEY and CDR2 is SVGAGI in the germline V gene. The length of the CDR3 is 15 residues. The CDR3 loop reads CASSYISGPCNEQFF. CDR3 bases: TGTGCCAGCAGTTATATAAGCGGACCGTGCAATGAGCAGTTCTTC.

The rearrangement joins TRBV5-1 to TRBJ2-7; 7 bases line up with TRBD2. CDR1 SGHRS and CDR2 YFSETQ come from the germline V gene. Trimming cost V 1 base and J 1 base; bases outside gene matches: 5. The CDR3 length is 15 residues. The CDR3 sequence: CASSLFAGESYEQYF. In nucleotides, the CDR3 is TGCGCCAGCAGCTTGTTCGCGGGGGAGTCCTACGAGCAGTACTTC.

This clonotype was seen at least ten times. The genes are TRBV30 and TRBJ2-2; TRBD2 matches 11 bases. The CDR3 consists of 13 residues. J gave up 5 bases and V 8 bases, and 4 bases lay outside the gene matches. Germline-derived CDR1 and CDR2 are GTSNPN and SVGIG (reference sequence). CDR3 in DNA: TGTGCCGGAGGGACTAGCGGAACCGGGGAGCTGTTTTTT. Translated, it gives CAGGTSGTGELFF.

The rearrangement joins TRBV11-2 to TRBJ2-1, with 7 bases fitting TRBD2. V trimming: 5 bases; J trimming: 15 bases; junction bases outside the gene matches: 10. This CDR3 has 12 amino acids. The germline CDR1 and CDR2 sequences are SGHAT and FQNNGV. CDR3 coding DNA: TGTGCCAGCAGCCAATTAGGACTAGGGGTGTTCTTC. Protein sequence: CASSQLGLGVFF.

In this sample, this clonotype turned up a few times. The rearrangement joins TRBV6-2 or TRBV6-3 to TRBJ1-3; D remains ambiguous. Trimming left V 6 bases short and J 0 bases short, with 6 bases between. The CDR3 extends over 13 amino acids. The V gene's germline CDR1 is MNHEY and CDR2 SVGEGT. The CDR3: CASRISSGNTIYF. The DNA for the CDR3 is TGTGCCAGCAGGATAAGCTCTGGAAACACCATATATTTT.

The chain combines TRBV2 with TRBJ2-7, with D uncertain. V lost 3 bases and J 2 bases, leaving 8 bases between the germline ends. The CDR3 is made up of 13 amino acids. Per the germline V gene, CDR1 is SNHLY and CDR2 is FYNNEI. CDR3 loop: CASSDNRAYEQYF. The CDR3 DNA follows: TGTGCCAGCAGTGATAACAGAGCCTACGAGCAGTACTTC.

The J gene is TRBJ2-7, the V gene TRBV5-1; 7 positions match TRBD1. The CDR3 covers 15 residues. The V segment lost 2 bases and the J segment 0 bases; nucleotides outside the gene matches: 5. Germline V gene lookup returns CDR1 SGHRS and CDR2 YFSETQ. The CDR3 DNA follows: TGCGCCAGCAGCTTAGGCAACAGGGGCTCCTACGAGCAGTACTTC. It yields the protein CASSLGNRGSYEQYF.

J is TRBJ1-1 and V is TRBV7-9; no reliable D call. The CDR3 length is 12 residues. Trimming stripped 7 bases from V and 6 bases from J, with 12 bases between. CDR1 and CDR2 from the germline V gene are SEHNR and FQNEAQ (reference sequence). The CDR3 region has the DNA TGTGCCAGCAACCTTCCTATCCCTGAAGCTTTCTTT. Translated: CASNLPIPEAFF.

This clonotype appeared a few times. The chain recombines TRBV29-1 with TRBJ1-3; D is unclear. Germline V gene data show CDR1 as SQVTM and CDR2 as ANQGSEA. The V end was cut by 2 bases, the J end by 0 bases, with 14 bases between. This CDR3 comprises 16 residues. The CDR3 spells CSVEWVTPPSGNTIYF. Here the CDR3 DNA reads TGCAGCGTTGAATGGGTGACACCTCCCTCTGGAAACACCATATATTTT.

This clonotype was recorded many times. The chain combines TRBV27 with TRBJ2-5; perhaps TRBD1 as D (5 bases). V was clipped by 6 bases and J by 5 bases, with 10 bases between them. Per germline, CDR1 MNHEY and CDR2 SMNVEV (reference sequence). The CDR3 covers 12 residues. The chain's CDR3 is CASRSGLETQYF. CDR3 sequence (DNA): TGTGCCAGCAGATCAGGGTTGGAGACCCAGTACTTC.

This clonotype was seen repeatedly, ten times or more. The V and J genes are TRBV29-1 and TRBJ2-2; tentative D call: TRBD2 (5 bases). The CDR3 loop spans 15 amino acids. Germline V gene lookup returns CDR1 SQVTM and CDR2 ANQGSEA. V dropped 7 bases and J dropped 5 bases, with 20 bases sitting between them. The CDR3 sequence: CSGPRWGVETGELFF. CDR3 bases: TGCAGCGGGCCCCGCTGGGGAGTAGAAACCGGGGAGCTGTTTTTT.

The chain is built from TRBV7-2 and TRBJ2-3, with a tentative D call TRBD2 (5 bases). CDR3 length equals 15 residues. CDR1 and CDR2 from the germline V gene are SGHTA and FQGNSA. V was cut by 1 base and J by 6 bases, with 14 bases left in between. Here the CDR3 DNA reads TGTGCCAGCAGCTTAGGATACGGGGAATTGGATACGCAGTATTTT. Translation: CASSLGYGELDTQYF.

The chain joins TRBV20-1 to TRBJ1-5; D is perhaps TRBD1 (6 bases). The CDR3 length is 13 residues. Trimming pared 5 bases from V and 4 bases from J, leaving 12 bases between. The germline V gene encodes CDR1 DFQATT and CDR2 SNEGSKA (reference sequence). CDR3 in DNA: TGCAGTGCTCAAGGGGGGGCAAATCAGCCCCAGCATTTT. It translates to CSAQGGANQPQHF.

In its sample, this clonotype was seen a few times. The chain carries TRBV2 and TRBJ2-3; perhaps TRBD2 as D (6 bases). CDR3 size: 13 residues. Trimming removed 10 bases at V and 4 bases at J, with 15 bases between. Germline values: CDR1 SNHLY, CDR2 FYNNEI. CDR3 nucleotides: TGTGCCACCGAGCCCGGGACTTCAGATACGCAGTATTTT. This codes for CATEPGTSDTQYF.

The chain has TRBV29-1 and TRBJ1-2; no clear D. Trimming took off 8 bases at V and 7 bases at J, with 14 bases between the two ends. Germline lookup yields CDR1 SQVTM and CDR2 ANQGSEA. The CDR3 runs to 11 residues. The chain's CDR3 is CSLRTVLGYTF. The CDR3 nucleotides are TGCAGCCTCCGGACGGTCCTTGGCTACACCTTC.

The gene calls are TRBV12-5 and TRBJ1-5; D uncertain. Germline CDR1 and CDR2: LGHNT and FRNRAP. The CDR3 is made up of 13 amino acids. The V end lost 4 bases, the J end lost 3 bases, and 7 bases lay between the germline ends. The CDR3 spells CASGYGNNQPQHF. The CDR3 region has the DNA TGTGCTAGTGGTTACGGGAACAATCAGCCCCAGCATTTT.